The TCR beta chain described here comes from a study of blood T cell repertoires in COVID-19. Study background: Spain, Italy and the United States supplied samples that represented acute and convalescent COVID-19. T cells, B-cell-depleted T cells, or PBMCs supplied cDNA or gDNA.

Per the original data handling: Estimation of nucleated cell counts relied on the amplification of reference gene primers. Using immunoSEQ multiplex PCR, the repertoire was profiled, and TCRdb retains in-frame clones only, with some absent. The V and J calls and clone size are taken from that table; D and trimming were inferred from the DNA. Among about 130,000 clones listed, around 89% were seen once. Germline trimming cut 5 bases from V and 4 bases from J; bases unmatched to any gene: 11. The CDR3 loop spans 17 amino acids. CDR1 SEHNR and CDR2 FQNEAQ come from the germline V gene (reference sequence).

The rearrangement links TRBV7-9 to TRBJ2-3; 11 nucleotides match TRBD2. This TCR was recovered from a man in his 60s with COVID-19, enrolled during active disease. Sequenced sample: peripheral blood. The CDR3 spells CASSPLAGGGRADTQYF. In DNA form, the CDR3 reads TGTGCCAGCAGCCCCCTAGCGGGGGGCGGGAGAGCAGATACGCAGTATTTT.